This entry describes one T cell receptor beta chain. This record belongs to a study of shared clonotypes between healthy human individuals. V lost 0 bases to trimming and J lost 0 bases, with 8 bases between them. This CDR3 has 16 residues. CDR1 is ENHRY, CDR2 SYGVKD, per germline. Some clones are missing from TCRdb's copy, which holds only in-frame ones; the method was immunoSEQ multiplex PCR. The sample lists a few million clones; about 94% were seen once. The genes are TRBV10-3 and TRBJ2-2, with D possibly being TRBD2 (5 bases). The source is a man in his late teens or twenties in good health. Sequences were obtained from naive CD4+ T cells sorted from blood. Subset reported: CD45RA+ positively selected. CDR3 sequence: CAISESKDSNTGELFF. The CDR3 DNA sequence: TGTGCCATCAGTGAGTCGAAGGACTCGAACACCGGGGAGCTGTTTTTT.